Listed below are T cell receptor beta chains from one sample, sequenced in a study of T cell repertoires in cytomegalovirus infection. TCRdb re-derived calls from the reads in MiXCR, one entry per CDR3 protein. The sample contains fewer than 350,000 distinct CDR3 sequences, over 7.5% of which appear only once. Sequenced input: PBMCs. The receptors come from a human donor in good health (CMV status not recorded). Some clones in this sample may be carry-over from other donors' samples. CDR3s include the opening cysteine and the closing phenylalanine or tryptophan. D genes are given only for firm matches. Only part of the rows carry a size: once, few, many, or a class if the clone is expanded.

CDR3 protein: CASSLIGTSGALNNEQFF
CDR3 DNA: TGTGCCAGCAGCTTAATCGGGACTAGCGGGGCCCTAAACAATGAGCAGTTCTTC
D gene: TRBD2
J gene: TRBJ2-1
V gene: TRBV7-2
clone size: many

CDR3 protein: CASSSPEQGGSPLHF
CDR3 DNA: TGTGCCAGCAGCTCCCCGGAGCAGGGGGGTTCACCCCTCCACTTT
D gene: TRBD1
J gene: TRBJ1-6
V gene: TRBV7-8
clone size: many

CDR3 protein: CASSPSNLRASSYEQYF
CDR3 DNA: TGCGCCAGCAGTCCGAGTAATCTCAGGGCCAGCTCCTACGAGCAGTACTTC
D gene: .
J gene: TRBJ2-7
V gene: TRBV4-1
clone size: .

CDR3 protein: CASSEPASGGYNEQFF
CDR3 DNA: TGTGCCAGCAGTGAACCCGCTAGCGGGGGGTACAATGAGCAGTTCTTC
D gene: TRBD2
J gene: TRBJ2-1
V gene: TRBV2
clone size: few

CDR3 protein: CASSETADQPQHF
CDR3 DNA: TGTGCCAGCAGCGAAACCGCCGATCAGCCCCAGCATTTT
D gene: .
J gene: TRBJ1-5
V gene: TRBV7-9
clone size: .

CDR3 protein: CASSRDWDQPQHF
CDR3 DNA: TGTGCCAGTAGTCGGGACTGGGACCAGCCCCAGCATTTT
D gene: .
J gene: TRBJ1-5
V gene: TRBV19
clone size: .

CDR3 protein: CASSSTGSGQPQHF
CDR3 DNA: TGTGCCAGCAGCTCCACAGGCTCCGGTCAGCCCCAGCATTTT
D gene: .
J gene: TRBJ1-5
V gene: TRBV12-3/TRBV12-4
clone size: many

CDR3 protein: CASSMFWTSGLQETQYF
CDR3 DNA: TGTGCCAGTAGTATGTTTTGGACTAGCGGCCTACAAGAGACCCAGTACTTC
D gene: TRBD2
J gene: TRBJ2-5
V gene: TRBV19
clone size: .

CDR3 protein: CASSQLAGGPAYEQYF
CDR3 DNA: TGTGCCAGCAGCCAACTAGCGGGAGGGCCAGCCTACGAGCAGTACTTC
D gene: TRBD2
J gene: TRBJ2-7
V gene: TRBV4-2
clone size: few

CDR3 protein: CASSVGRQGAFPTEAFF
CDR3 DNA: TGTGCCAGCAGCGTGGGGCGGCAGGGGGCGTTTCCCACTGAAGCTTTCTTT
D gene: TRBD1
J gene: TRBJ1-1
V gene: TRBV11-3
clone size: .

CDR3 protein: CASSLPGRQGLREAFF
CDR3 DNA: TGTGCCAGCAGTTTACCAGGCCGACAGGGTTTACGAGAAGCTTTCTTT
D gene: TRBD1
J gene: TRBJ1-1
V gene: TRBV27
clone size: .

CDR3 protein: CASSSQGGGTEAFF
CDR3 DNA: TGTGCCAGCAGCTCCCAGGGCGGAGGCACTGAAGCTTTCTTT
D gene: .
J gene: TRBJ1-1
V gene: TRBV7-3
clone size: .

CDR3 protein: CASSDDGSGNTIYF
CDR3 DNA: TGTGCCAGCAGTGACGACGGCTCTGGAAACACCATATATTTT
D gene: .
J gene: TRBJ1-3
V gene: TRBV25-1
clone size: few

CDR3 protein: CASSRDRMFTNTGELFF
CDR3 DNA: TGTGCCAGCAGCCGGGACAGAATGTTTACGAACACCGGGGAGCTGTTTTTT
D gene: TRBD1
J gene: TRBJ2-2
V gene: TRBV7-2
clone size: many

CDR3 protein: CATARHYEQYF
CDR3 DNA: TGTGCCACCGCTCGGCACTACGAGCAGTACTTC
D gene: .
J gene: TRBJ2-7
V gene: TRBV7-2
clone size: many

CDR3 protein: CASSEETGVVNEQFF
CDR3 DNA: TGTGCCAGCAGTGAAGAGACAGGGGTTGTCAATGAGCAGTTCTTC
D gene: TRBD1
J gene: TRBJ2-1
V gene: TRBV2
clone size: .

CDR3 protein: CASSFLRDRINEQYF
CDR3 DNA: TGTGCCAGCTCATTTCTCCGGGACAGGATAAACGAGCAGTACTTC
D gene: TRBD1
J gene: TRBJ2-7
V gene: TRBV18
clone size: .

CDR3 protein: CASSPRDGYSGANVLTF
CDR3 DNA: TGTGCCAGCAGCCCCCGGGACGGATACTCTGGGGCCAACGTCCTGACTTTC
D gene: .
J gene: TRBJ2-6
V gene: TRBV6-2/TRBV6-3
clone size: .

CDR3 protein: CASSLDGGLSYGYTF
CDR3 DNA: TGTGCCAGCAGCTTGGACGGGGGGCTTAGCTATGGCTACACCTTC
D gene: .
J gene: TRBJ1-2
V gene: TRBV7-2
clone size: many

CDR3 protein: CASSLWDHSTYEQYF
CDR3 DNA: TGTGCCAGCAGCCTCTGGGACCACTCCACCTACGAGCAGTACTTC
D gene: .
J gene: TRBJ2-7
V gene: TRBV7-2
clone size: many

CDR3 protein: CASSLKQGVNTEAFF
CDR3 DNA: TGCGCCAGCAGCTTAAAACAGGGGGTGAACACTGAAGCTTTCTTT
D gene: TRBD1
J gene: TRBJ1-1
V gene: TRBV5-1
clone size: .

CDR3 protein: CASSLEVSGRRNEQFF
CDR3 DNA: TGTGCCAGCAGCTTAGAAGTTAGCGGGAGAAGGAATGAGCAGTTCTTC
D gene: TRBD2
J gene: TRBJ2-1
V gene: TRBV7-9
clone size: many

CDR3 protein: CASGLWVYYYEQYF
CDR3 DNA: TGTGCTAGTGGTTTGTGGGTGTATTACTACGAGCAGTACTTC
D gene: .
J gene: TRBJ2-7
V gene: TRBV12-5
clone size: many

CDR3 protein: CASSFHSDSYEQYF
CDR3 DNA: TGTGCCAGCAGCTTTCACAGTGATTCCTACGAGCAGTACTTC
D gene: .
J gene: TRBJ2-7
V gene: TRBV7-2
clone size: .